This TCR beta chain was retrieved from a study of cytotoxic CD8 clonotypes in ibrutinib-treated CLL. Across the study: Productive templates averaged approximately 250,000 per sample, and productive rearrangements around 92,000. Study observations and caveats: Baseline values of clonality outstripped age-matched healthy donors and followed circulating CD8+ T-cell counts.

The CDR3 contains 15 residues. Trimming pared 1 base from V and 8 bases from J, leaving 17 bases between. CDR1 is MNHEY and CDR2 is SVGAGI in the germline V gene. TCRdb keeps only in-frame clones here, not all; method: immunoSEQ multiplex PCR. The data contain around 30,000 clones, approximately 62% of them singletons. As to this clone: Antigen unknown.

Material: PBMCs, obtained before ibrutinib treatment. This receptor was identified in a human donor with chronic lymphocytic leukemia. The V call is TRBV6-5, the J call TRBJ1-2, with D possibly being TRBD1 (5 bases). Here the CDR3 reads CASSYLPKGVYGYTF. CDR3 in DNA: TGTGCCAGCAGTTACTTACCTAAAGGGGTTTACGGCTACACCTTC.